A selection of T cell receptor beta chains follows, all from one sample in a study of technical replicates of blood from a few donors. Clones were sequenced by immunoSEQ multiplex PCR, and TCRdb holds only the in-frame ones, with some missing. The sample has 45,000 to 55,000 clones; roughly 95% are singletons. Sample: T cells isolated from PBMCs. Receptors were obtained from a human donor in good health. Both conserved end residues are part of each CDR3. A D gene is named only where the DNA matches it firmly. The size entry is marked missing in some rows and otherwise reads once, few, many or a size class.

>NA|NA|TRBJ1-2|TRBV6-5
TGTGCCAGCAGTTACTCGACGGGCTATGGCTACACCTTC
CASSYSTGYGYTF
>NA|NA|TRBJ1-1|TRBV5-8
TGTGCCAGCAGCCACGGACACCTGAACACTGAAGCTTTCTTT
CASSHGHLNTEAFF
>NA|NA|TRBJ2-7|TRBV27
TGTGCCAGCAGTTCCGGGAGATCCTACGAGCAGTACTTC
CASSSGRSYEQYF
>NA|NA|TRBJ2-7|TRBV4-3
TGCGCCAGCAGAGGGGTGAAAGAGCAGTACTTC
CASRGVKEQYF
>NA|NA|TRBJ2-3|TRBV11-3
TGTGCCAGCAGCCCCCCCTTTGGCACAGATACGCAGTATTTT
CASSPPFGTDTQYF
>TRBD1|NA|TRBJ2-2|TRBV11-3
TGTGCCAGCAGCCCGGGACAGGGGGTCACCGGGGAGCTGTTTTTT
CASSPGQGVTGELFF
>TRBD2|NA|TRBJ2-5|TRBV9
TGTGCCAGCAGCGTAGGAGCGGGAGGGGGGGAGACCCAGTACTTC
CASSVGAGGGETQYF
>NA|NA|TRBJ2-7|TRBV30
TGTGCCTGGAGTCAGGGATTAGACGAGCAGTACTTC
CAWSQGLDEQYF
>NA|NA|TRBJ2-1|TRBV7-9
TGTGCCAGCAGCCCAACGGGCGGGTCCTACAATGAGCAGTTCTTC
CASSPTGGSYNEQFF
>TRBD1|NA|TRBJ2-2|TRBV4-1
TGCGCCAGCATGCGGAGAGGGGGCGGACCCGGGGAGCTGTTTTTT
CASMRRGGGPGELFF
>TRBD2|NA|TRBJ2-2|TRBV7-3
TGTGCCAGCAGCTCCGTAGCGGGAGCGACCACCGGGGAGCTGTTTTTT
CASSSVAGATTGELFF
>TRBD2|NA|TRBJ2-5|TRBV11-2
TGTGCCAGCAGCTTATCTAGCGGGAGTGAGACCCAGTACTTC
CASSLSSGSETQYF
>TRBD2|NA|TRBJ2-1|TRBV2
TGTGCCAGCAGGAGGCCGGGGACTAGTCGTAATGAGCAGTTCTTC
CASRRPGTSRNEQFF
>NA|NA|TRBJ2-7|TRBV10-2
TGCGCCAGCAGCGGACCAGGGGACGAGCAGTACTTC
CASSGPGDEQYF
>TRBD2|NA|TRBJ2-3|TRBV9
TGTGCCAGCAGCCCTACACTAGCGGGAGCTGATACGCAGTATTTT
CASSPTLAGADTQYF
>NA|once|TRBJ2-7|TRBV11-3
TGTGCCAGCAGCCCTGCATTTGGTACAGGATTCCACGAGCAGTACTTC
CASSPAFGTGFHEQYF
>NA|NA|TRBJ1-2|TRBV5-1
TGCGCCAGCAGCTTATCAGGGGACATAGATGGCTACACCTTC
CASSLSGDIDGYTF
>TRBD2|NA|TRBJ2-1|TRBV9
TGTGCCAGCAGCTCCGGGACTAACAATGAGCAGTTCTTC
CASSSGTNNEQFF
>NA|NA|TRBJ2-3|TRBV2
TGTGCCAGCAGACCTAGCTTTGGCACAGATACGCAGTATTTT
CASRPSFGTDTQYF
>TRBD1|NA|TRBJ1-5|TRBV5-6
TGTGCCAGCAGCTTGGGGACAGGAATCAATCAGCCCCAGCATTTT
CASSLGTGINQPQHF
>NA|NA|TRBJ1-2|TRBV5-1
TGCGCCAGCAGCCAAGGGACACCTGATACTGGCTACACCTTC
CASSQGTPDTGYTF
>NA|NA|TRBJ2-7|TRBV6-6
TGTGCCAGCCAACCCCGGGGGACTCCCGAGCAGTACTTC
CASQPRGTPEQYF
>TRBD2|NA|TRBJ2-3|TRBV18
TGTGCCAGCTCACCAGGGACTAGCGGGTCAGATACGCAGTATTTT
CASSPGTSGSDTQYF
>NA|NA|TRBJ2-5|TRBV2
TGTGCCAGCAGTGTTTACAGCCAAGAGACCCAGTACTTC
CASSVYSQETQYF
>TRBD1|NA|TRBJ2-1|TRBV5-1
TGCGCCAGCAGCTTGGCGGGACAGTACAATGAGCAGTTCTTC
CASSLAGQYNEQFF
>TRBD2|NA|TRBJ2-1|TRBV30
TGTGCCTGGAATACGGCTAATAGCGGGAGCCAGTTCTTC
CAWNTANSGSQFF
>NA|NA|TRBJ1-1|TRBV6-4
TGTGCCAGCAGTGACGACGGAGGGACTGAAGCTTTCTTT
CASSDDGGTEAFF
>TRBD2|NA|TRBJ2-3|TRBV5-1
TGCGCCAGCGGCCTAGCGGGAGGAACAGATACGCAGTATTTT
CASGLAGGTDTQYF
>NA|NA|TRBJ2-3|TRBV19
TGTGCCAGTAGTACGCTGGGGACTTACACAGATACGCAGTATTTT
CASSTLGTYTDTQYF
>TRBD2|NA|TRBJ2-7|TRBV28
TGTGCCAGCAGAGTAGCGGGAGTATACGAGCAGTACTTC
CASRVAGVYEQYF
>TRBD2|NA|TRBJ2-7|TRBV11-1
TGTGCCAGCAGCTTATTGTACGCGGGAGGTCTCGGTGAGCAGTACTTC
CASSLLYAGGLGEQYF
>TRBD1|NA|TRBJ2-7|TRBV10-3
TGTGCCACACGGGACAGTACCTACGAGCAGTACTTC
CATRDSTYEQYF
>NA|NA|TRBJ1-2|TRBV6-5
TGTGCCAGCAGTTATTCGCCACCTAACGAAGGCTACACCTTC
CASSYSPPNEGYTF
>NA|NA|TRBJ1-5|TRBV28
TGTGCCAGCTCGGGGGGATATCAGCCCCAGCATTTT
CASSGGYQPQHF
>TRBD1|few|TRBJ2-2|TRBV6-5
TGTGCCAGCAGTTACTACAGGGGCGGGGAGCTGTTTTTT
CASSYYRGGELFF
>TRBD2|NA|TRBJ2-5|TRBV6-5
TGTGCCAGCAGATCGGCGGGAGGAGGACAAGAGACCCAGTACTTC
CASRSAGGGQETQYF
>TRBD1|NA|TRBJ2-7|TRBV19
TGTGCCAGTAGCATCGGGACAGGGGAATACCACGAGCAGTACTTC
CASSIGTGEYHEQYF
>NA|once|TRBJ2-2|TRBV28
TGTGCCAGCAGGAATAGCATCACCGGGGAGCTGTTTTTT
CASRNSITGELFF
>TRBD2|NA|TRBJ2-1|TRBV7-9
TGTGCCAGCAGACCAATGGAGGGCGGGAGGCGTAATGAGCAGTTCTTC
CASRPMEGGRRNEQFF
>TRBD2|NA|TRBJ2-7|TRBV28
TGTGCCAGCAGCTCTACTAGCGGGATGGACTTC
CASSSTSGMDF
>NA|once|TRBJ1-5|TRBV6-1
TGTGCCAGCAGTGAGTTAGGGGGAAATCAGCCCCAGCATTTT
CASSELGGNQPQHF
>TRBD1|NA|TRBJ1-2|TRBV4-1
TGCGCCAGCAGCGCCAGGACAGGGAACTATGGCTACACCTTC
CASSARTGNYGYTF
>NA|NA|TRBJ2-7|TRBV19
TGTGCCAGTAGTATATTTGCGGAAAGTCTCGAGCAGTACTTC
CASSIFAESLEQYF
>NA|NA|TRBJ2-5|TRBV7-8
TGTGCCAGCAGCTTATTCCTTAACAGGGCGGAGACCCAGTACTTC
CASSLFLNRAETQYF
>NA|NA|TRBJ1-5|TRBV27
TGTGCCAGCAGTAAGCAGGGCAATCAGCCCCAGCATTTT
CASSKQGNQPQHF
>TRBD1|NA|TRBJ2-3|TRBV15
TGTGCCACCAGCAGATCAGGACAGGGGCACACAGATACGCAGTATTTT
CATSRSGQGHTDTQYF
>NA|NA|TRBJ2-3|TRBV30
TGTGCCTGGAGTGTGGGGGACTGGGAGCAGTATTTT
CAWSVGDWEQYF
>TRBD2|NA|TRBJ2-7|TRBV4-2
TGTGCCAGCAGCCAAGAGGCTAGCGGGGGTTACTACGAGCAGTACTTC
CASSQEASGGYYEQYF
>TRBD1|NA|TRBJ2-7|TRBV7-6
TGTGCCAGCAGCCCAGACAGGGGGGGTTCCTACGAGCAGTACTTC
CASSPDRGGSYEQYF
>NA|NA|TRBJ2-7|TRBV5-6
TGTGCCAGCAGCCCGGGTAGTGTCATCTACGAGCAGTACTTC
CASSPGSVIYEQYF
>TRBD1|NA|TRBJ1-2|TRBV13
TGTGCCAGCAGCTTAGAGACCGGGACAGGGATCTATGGCTACACCTTC
CASSLETGTGIYGYTF
>NA|NA|TRBJ2-1|TRBV6-1
TGTGCCAGCAGTGATAAAGCGGAGAACAATGAGCAGTTCTTC
CASSDKAENNEQFF
>NA|NA|TRBJ2-7|TRBV10-3
TGTGCCATCAGCTCCCTCGGACAGATTCTCTACGAGCAGTACTTC
CAISSLGQILYEQYF